A selection of T cell receptor beta chains follows, all from one sample in a study of T cell responses to AZD1222 COVID-19 vaccine. Sequencing used immunoSEQ multiplex PCR; TCRdb keeps in-frame clones, though not all of them. The sample shows 120,000 to 150,000 clones, about 89% of them seen only once. The source material was peripheral blood, sampled on day 0 of AZD1222 vaccination. These receptors were taken from an adult in good health. Both conserved end residues are part of each CDR3. D genes are given only for firm matches. Expanded clones are given a class, and other clones once, few, many or no size at all.

cdr3_nt: TGTGCCAGCAGTCCCGGGACAGGGGACGGAGAGACCCAGTACTTC
cdr3_aa: CASSPGTGDGETQYF
d_call: TRBD1
cdr3_length: 15
clone_size: -
v_call: TRBV2
j_call: TRBJ2-5

cdr3_nt: TGTGCCAGCAGCCCCCAGGGGCTAGCGGGAGACAATGAGCAGTTCTTC
cdr3_aa: CASSPQGLAGDNEQFF
d_call: TRBD2
cdr3_length: 16
clone_size: -
v_call: TRBV9
j_call: TRBJ2-1

cdr3_nt: TGTGCCAGCAGCCCCTGGGGGGGAAAGAATGAGCAGTTCTTC
cdr3_aa: CASSPWGGKNEQFF
d_call: TRBD2
cdr3_length: 14
clone_size: -
v_call: TRBV7-9
j_call: TRBJ2-1

cdr3_nt: TGCGCCAGCAGCCGCGGACAGGGGGGGAACACCGGGGAGCTGTTTTTT
cdr3_aa: CASSRGQGGNTGELFF
d_call: TRBD1
cdr3_length: 16
clone_size: few
v_call: TRBV4-1
j_call: TRBJ2-2

cdr3_nt: TGTGCCAGCTCCCCGGGACAGGGGAACACTGAAGCTTTCTTT
cdr3_aa: CASSPGQGNTEAFF
d_call: TRBD1
cdr3_length: 14
clone_size: -
v_call: TRBV18
j_call: TRBJ1-1

cdr3_nt: TGTGCCATCAGCCAAGCGGGCCCGAACACCGGGGAGCTGTTTTTT
cdr3_aa: CAISQAGPNTGELFF
d_call: -
cdr3_length: 15
clone_size: -
v_call: TRBV10-3
j_call: TRBJ2-2

cdr3_nt: TGTGCCAGCAGCCAAGGGTTAGCGGGAGGTTACGAGCAGTACTTC
cdr3_aa: CASSQGLAGGYEQYF
d_call: TRBD2
cdr3_length: 15
clone_size: -
v_call: TRBV4-2
j_call: TRBJ2-7

cdr3_nt: TGTGCCAGCAGTTTATTGGCCCGGGACAGGGGAAGGGCCGGGGAGCTGTTTTTT
cdr3_aa: CASSLLARDRGRAGELFF
d_call: TRBD1
cdr3_length: 18
clone_size: -
v_call: TRBV27
j_call: TRBJ2-2

cdr3_nt: TGCGCCAGCAGCAAACTAGCGGGACAAATCTACGAGCAGTACTTC
cdr3_aa: CASSKLAGQIYEQYF
d_call: TRBD2
cdr3_length: 15
clone_size: few
v_call: TRBV5-1
j_call: TRBJ2-7

cdr3_nt: TGTGCCAGCAGCTTAACGGGGGGGAAACGAACAGATACGCAGTATTTT
cdr3_aa: CASSLTGGKRTDTQYF
d_call: TRBD2
cdr3_length: 16
clone_size: -
v_call: TRBV7-3
j_call: TRBJ2-3

cdr3_nt: TGCGCCAGCAGTCTCCAGGGGGCAGGACAGCCCCAGCATTTT
cdr3_aa: CASSLQGAGQPQHF
d_call: TRBD1
cdr3_length: 14
clone_size: -
v_call: TRBV5-1
j_call: TRBJ1-5

cdr3_nt: TGTGCCAGCAGCGCGAGCCCGTTCGGGATCGGCGGCTACACCTTC
cdr3_aa: CASSASPFGIGGYTF
d_call: -
cdr3_length: 15
clone_size: -
v_call: TRBV7-6
j_call: TRBJ1-2

cdr3_nt: TGTGCCAGCAGCGCATCCGGGACAGAAGATGGCTACACCTTC
cdr3_aa: CASSASGTEDGYTF
d_call: TRBD1
cdr3_length: 14
clone_size: -
v_call: TRBV9
j_call: TRBJ1-2

cdr3_nt: TGTGCCAGCAGCTCTAGCGGTCTCACCTACTTCGTGTACGAGCAGTACTTC
cdr3_aa: CASSSSGLTYFVYEQYF
d_call: TRBD2
cdr3_length: 17
clone_size: -
v_call: TRBV7-2
j_call: TRBJ2-7

cdr3_nt: TGTGCCAGCTCACCGGGATTGGGACATCAGCCCCAGCATTTT
cdr3_aa: CASSPGLGHQPQHF
d_call: -
cdr3_length: 14
clone_size: -
v_call: TRBV18
j_call: TRBJ1-5

cdr3_nt: TGTGCCAGCAGCCAAAGGTTACTAGCGGGGGATACGAACACCGGGGAGCTGTTTTTT
cdr3_aa: CASSQRLLAGDTNTGELFF
d_call: TRBD2
cdr3_length: 19
clone_size: once
v_call: TRBV4-2
j_call: TRBJ2-2

cdr3_nt: TGTGCCAGCAGTTCCGGGACTAGCGGGAGCTACGAGCAGTACTTC
cdr3_aa: CASSSGTSGSYEQYF
d_call: TRBD2
cdr3_length: 15
clone_size: -
v_call: TRBV28
j_call: TRBJ2-7

cdr3_nt: TGCGCCAGCAGCCATCAGGGAATGAACACCGGGGAGCTGTTTTTT
cdr3_aa: CASSHQGMNTGELFF
d_call: -
cdr3_length: 15
clone_size: -
v_call: TRBV4-3
j_call: TRBJ2-2

cdr3_nt: TGTGCCTTAAGTACTAGCTCCTATAATTCACCCCTCCACTTT
cdr3_aa: CALSTSSYNSPLHF
d_call: -
cdr3_length: 14
clone_size: -
v_call: TRBV30
j_call: TRBJ1-6

cdr3_nt: TGTGCCAGCAGCGGACTAGCGGGAGAGCCAGATACGCAGTATTTT
cdr3_aa: CASSGLAGEPDTQYF
d_call: TRBD2
cdr3_length: 15
clone_size: -
v_call: TRBV7-3
j_call: TRBJ2-3

cdr3_nt: TGTGCCAGCAGCTTAGAATTCGGGAACACTGAAGCTTTCTTT
cdr3_aa: CASSLEFGNTEAFF
d_call: -
cdr3_length: 14
clone_size: once
v_call: TRBV13
j_call: TRBJ1-1

cdr3_nt: TGTGCCAGCAGTTTAAGGACAGCCAATCAGCCCCAGCATTTT
cdr3_aa: CASSLRTANQPQHF
d_call: -
cdr3_length: 14
clone_size: once
v_call: TRBV2
j_call: TRBJ1-5

cdr3_nt: TGTGCCAGTAAAATTGGTGGGCAGGGGAATCAGCCCCAGCATTTT
cdr3_aa: CASKIGGQGNQPQHF
d_call: -
cdr3_length: 15
clone_size: -
v_call: TRBV19
j_call: TRBJ1-5

cdr3_nt: TGTGCCAGCAGTGGCGGAGGGGGTGAGACCCAGTACTTC
cdr3_aa: CASSGGGGETQYF
d_call: -
cdr3_length: 13
clone_size: -
v_call: TRBV2
j_call: TRBJ2-5